One and the same sample provided the 9 T cell receptor delta chains below, sequenced in a study of delta chain sequences of gamma delta T cells. TCRdb repeated clone calling on the 5' RACE reads with CATT. Its clone listing holds dozens of delta-chain clones. Sequenced input: either unsorted cells or a sorted T cell fraction (not recorded which). These receptors all stem from a human donor in good health.

A few counts support this clone. This chain joins TRDV2 and TRDJ1; TRDD3 matches at 12 bases. CDR3 length: 19 amino acids. Germline CDR1 is GEAIGNYY and CDR2 is EKD. Unmatched junction bases numbered 13, after V lost 3 bases and J lost 0 bases. CDR3 region: CACDETGGYTEKYTDKLIF. CDR3 nucleotide sequence: TGTGCCTGTGACGAAACTGGGGGATACACAGAAAAGTACACCGATAAACTCATCTTT.

This clone turned up a few times. TCRdb pairs this DNA with a much larger clone's protein that differs at residue 13, likely a read error; the protein shown was translated from the DNA. This chain links TRDV2 with TRDJ3; 11 nucleotides match TRDD3. The germline CDR1 and CDR2 sequences are GEAIGNYY and EKD. The CDR3 totals 20 residues. V shed 3 bases and J 5 bases; nucleotides not matched to a gene: 14. In DNA, the CDR3 is TGTGCCTGTGACCTCGTCCGACTGGGGGATAGTTCCCGGGACACCCGACAGATGTTTTTC. Encoded protein: CACDLVRLGDSSRDTRQMFF.

On this clone: This probably arose from a read error, given a far larger clone one base away. Different DNA sequences within this sample yield the same CDR3. V is TRDV2 and J is TRDJ1; D perhaps matches TRDD3 (6 bases). The CDR3 extends over 14 amino acids. Germline CDR1 reads GEAIGNYY; CDR2 reads EKD. The CDR3 bases are TGTGCCTGTGACACCGTAGGGGGGACCGATAAGCTCATCTTT. Amino acids: CACDTVGGTDKLIF.

About this clone itself: This DNA's translation differs at residue 10 from TCRdb's protein, which comes from a much larger clone; a read error is likely, and the protein shown is translated from the DNA. The V call is TRDV2, the J call TRDJ1; D uncertain. Per germline, CDR1 GEAIGNYY and CDR2 EKD. V dropped 2 bases and J dropped 0 bases, with 21 bases sitting between them. The CDR3 sequence is 18 residues long. The chain's CDR3 is CACDRLLRGTPYTDKLIF. The CDR3 DNA reads TGTGCCTGTGACAGATTACTACGGGGCACCCCCTACACCGATAAACTCATCTTT.

This clone was detected only a few times. This likely came from a read error, as a far larger clone is one base away. Other DNA sequences of this sample code for an identical CDR3. The gene calls are TRDV2 and TRDJ3, with 8 bases identical to TRDD3. CDR1 and CDR2 from the germline V gene are GEAIGNYY and EKD. This CDR3 has 20 residues. In DNA, the CDR3 is TGTGCCTGCGACACCCCTACTGGGGGTCCTGTATCCTGGGACACCCGACAGATGTTTTTC. This gives the protein CACDTPTGGPVSWDTRQMFF.

As for this clone: A read error likely explains why the TCRdb protein, taken from a much larger clone, differs from this DNA's translation at residue 16; the protein shown is translated from the DNA. Here the CDR3 DNA reads TGTGCTCTTGGGGAACTGATCGCCTCCTCTTCCGTACTGGGGGATGCGTACAACAGACCCCTGATCTTT. Amino acid sequence: CALGELIASSSVLGDAYNRPLIF. V gene TRDV1 combines with J gene TRDJ4; 10 bases are shared with TRDD3. Trimming cost V 0 bases and J 1 base; bases outside gene matches: 26. This CDR3 spans 23 amino acids. Germline assignment: CDR1 TSWWSYY and CDR2 QGS.

This clone has just one count. Being one base from a much bigger clone, this may be a read error. The V and J genes are TRDV2 and TRDJ1; TRDD3 aligns across 9 bases. Germline V gene data show CDR1 as GEAIGNYY and CDR2 as EKD. The CDR3 contains 16 residues. The CDR3 DNA reads TGTGCCTTTGACACGGTGGGGATACGGGAGGCCGATAAACTCATCTTT. Residues: CAFDTVGIREADKLIF.

A note on this clone: For this DNA, TCRdb reports the protein of a much larger clone, which diverges at residue 16, most likely from a read error; the protein presented here is translated directly from the DNA. V gene TRDV2 combines with J gene TRDJ1; 9 bases fit TRDD3. CDR1 GEAIGNYY and CDR2 EKD come from the germline V gene. The CDR3 is 18 amino acids. The CDR3, as DNA: TGTGCCTGTGACACCGTCTCCTTTACTGGGGGAAACACCGATAAACCCATCTTT. It codes for CACDTVSFTGGNTDKPIF.

Concerning this clone itself: A much larger clone lies a single base off, so this may be a read error. V gene TRDV2 combines with J gene TRDJ1, with 9 bases aligning to TRDD3. The CDR3 spans 16 residues. Germline CDR1 reads GEAIGNYY; CDR2 reads EKD. CDR3 sequence reads: CACDTVGIREADNLIF. As DNA, the CDR3 is TGTGCCTGTGACACGGTGGGGATACGGGAGGCCGATAACCTCATCTTT.